This T cell receptor (beta chain) was obtained from a study of type 1 regulatory T cells. Turning to the study itself: An in vitro protocol generated T-allo10, a Tr1-enriched, alloantigen-specific CD4 T cell product.

In regard to this clonotype: Its antigen remains unidentified.

Each CDR3 protein is one row after TCRdb ran MiXCR on the reads. Among 63,000 or so distinct CDR3 sequences listed, more than 45% were seen once. The V end lost 4 bases, the J end lost 6 bases, and 15 bases lay between the germline ends. This CDR3 has 14 residues. CDR1 and CDR2 from the germline V gene are SGDLS and YYNGEE. Source material: cultured non-Tr1 T cells, either the whole culture or a sorted T cell fraction (not recorded which). The V and J genes are TRBV9 and TRBJ2-3; tentative D call: TRBD2 (5 bases). The sequence was obtained from a human donor in good health. The CDR3 loop reads CASSPEGTRDTQYF. CDR3 DNA sequence: TGTGCCAGCAGCCCCGAGGGTACAAGGGATACGCAGTATTTT.